The present T cell receptor beta chain was sequenced within a study of T cells in localized non-small cell lung cancer. The study's findings and limits: Longer overall survival associated with higher blood T cell density; shorter survival with higher adjacent-lung clonality.

A note on this clone: Its antigen is not known.

The CDR3 extends over 16 amino acids. The germline CDR1 and CDR2 sequences are LGHNA and YNFKEQ. Trimming left V 2 bases short and J 1 base short, with 9 bases between. Produced via immunoSEQ multiplex PCR; TCRdb's table is partial and in-frame only. The sample comprises approximately 15,000 clones, around 83% of which are singletons, and less than 5% rests with the top ten. The clonotype originates from a woman aged 40 to 75 with stage I lung adenocarcinoma. Source: peripheral blood, taken before any cancer treatment. The chain employs TRBV4-2 and TRBJ2-6; D remains unclear. CDR3 DNA: TGTGCCAGCAGCCAAAATCCCCGGTCTGGGGCCAACGTCCTGACTTTC. Protein product: CASSQNPRSGANVLTF.